Listed below are T cell receptor beta chains from one sample, sequenced in a study of blood T cell repertoires in COVID-19. Sequencing used immunoSEQ multiplex PCR; TCRdb keeps in-frame clones, though not all of them. The sample has a few hundred thousand clones; approximately 83% are singletons. The sample taken for sequencing was PBMCs or T cells enriched from blood (not recorded which). The receptors here all came from a man aged 50-59 years who had recovered from COVID-19. Both conserved end residues are part of each CDR3. D genes are given only for firm matches. The listing skips clone size in some rows; elsewhere it reads once, few, many or a size class.

j_call,d_call,clone_size,v_call,cdr3_aa,cdr3_nt
TRBJ2-2,.,.,TRBV12-5,CASGLGGFMGLADTGELFF,TGTGCTAGTGGTTTAGGGGGATTTATGGGTCTAGCGGACACCGGGGAGCTGTTTTTT
TRBJ1-3,TRBD1,.,TRBV19,CASSIAGQGLSSGNTIYF,TGTGCCAGTAGTATTGCGGGACAGGGGCTTTCCTCTGGAAACACCATATATTTT
TRBJ2-2,TRBD1,.,TRBV7-6,CASSPRQGSTGELFF,TGTGCCAGCAGCCCGAGACAGGGATCCACCGGGGAGCTGTTTTTT
TRBJ1-2,TRBD1,once,TRBV7-8,CASSPDRAYGYTF,TGTGCCAGCAGCCCCGACAGGGCCTATGGCTACACCTTC
TRBJ1-2,.,.,TRBV7-9,CASGESARLGYTF,TGTGCCAGCGGGGAGTCTGCCCGCTTAGGCTACACCTTC
TRBJ2-1,.,.,TRBV6-2/TRBV6-3,CASSLTGLPFF,TGTGCCAGCAGTTTGACAGGTTTGCCGTTCTTC
TRBJ1-1,.,.,TRBV19,CASSFTGNTEAFF,TGTGCCAGTAGTTTCACAGGGAACACTGAAGCTTTCTTT
TRBJ2-2,TRBD1,.,TRBV5-1,CASSLNTGQGTGELFF,TGCGCCAGCAGCTTGAATACGGGACAGGGAACCGGGGAGCTGTTTTTT
TRBJ2-7,.,.,TRBV18,CASSPPTAYEQYF,TGTGCCAGCTCACCACCGACAGCGTACGAGCAGTACTTC
TRBJ2-7,TRBD1,.,TRBV19,CASSIWPGGNYEQYF,TGTGCCAGTAGTATCTGGCCAGGGGGCAACTACGAGCAGTACTTC
TRBJ2-3,.,.,TRBV5-1,CASSSGQRTDTQYF,TGCGCCAGCAGCTCCGGACAGCGCACAGATACGCAGTATTTT
TRBJ1-5,.,.,TRBV3-1/TRBV3-2,CASSRGGAYSNQPQHF,TGTGCCAGCAGCCGGGGAGGCGCTTATAGCAATCAGCCCCAGCATTTT
TRBJ2-5,.,few,TRBV7-2,CASSFPDGRGGTQYF,TGTGCCAGCAGCTTCCCGGATGGCAGAGGGGGGACCCAGTACTTC
TRBJ1-5,.,.,TRBV10-3,CAIRLEFNQPQHF,TGTGCCATCAGATTGGAGTTCAATCAGCCCCAGCATTTT
TRBJ2-3,.,once,TRBV5-1,CASSLGEKDTQYF,TGCGCCAGCAGCTTGGGAGAGAAAGATACGCAGTATTTT
TRBJ1-6,.,.,TRBV3-1/TRBV3-2,CASSSHRRSYNSPLHF,TGTGCCAGCAGCTCCCACAGACGCTCCTATAATTCACCCCTCCACTTT